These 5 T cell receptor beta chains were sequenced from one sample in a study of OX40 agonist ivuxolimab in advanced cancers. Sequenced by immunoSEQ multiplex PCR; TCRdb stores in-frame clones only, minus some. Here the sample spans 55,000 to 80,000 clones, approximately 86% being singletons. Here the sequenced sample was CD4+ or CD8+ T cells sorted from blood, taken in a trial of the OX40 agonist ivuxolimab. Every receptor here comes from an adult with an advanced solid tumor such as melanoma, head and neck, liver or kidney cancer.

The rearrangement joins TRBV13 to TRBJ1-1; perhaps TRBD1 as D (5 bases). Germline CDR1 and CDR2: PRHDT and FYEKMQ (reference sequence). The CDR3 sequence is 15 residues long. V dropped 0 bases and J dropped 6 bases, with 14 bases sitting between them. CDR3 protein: CASSLGQMGGAEAFF. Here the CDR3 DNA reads TGTGCCAGCAGCTTAGGCCAAATGGGGGGGGCTGAAGCTTTCTTT.

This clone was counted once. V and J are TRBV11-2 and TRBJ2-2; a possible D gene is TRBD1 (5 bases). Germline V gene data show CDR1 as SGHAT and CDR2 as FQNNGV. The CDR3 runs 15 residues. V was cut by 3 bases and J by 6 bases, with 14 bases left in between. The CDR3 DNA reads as TGTGCCAGCAGCTTCCCTACGGCAGGGTCCGGGGAGCTGTTTTTT. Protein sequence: CASSFPTAGSGELFF.

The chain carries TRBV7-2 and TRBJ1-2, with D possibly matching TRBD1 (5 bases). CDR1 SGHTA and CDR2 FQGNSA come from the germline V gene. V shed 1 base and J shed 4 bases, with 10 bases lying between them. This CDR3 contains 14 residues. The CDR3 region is CASSLVRDGYGYTF. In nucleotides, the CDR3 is TGTGCCAGCAGCTTAGTGAGGGACGGCTATGGCTACACCTTC.

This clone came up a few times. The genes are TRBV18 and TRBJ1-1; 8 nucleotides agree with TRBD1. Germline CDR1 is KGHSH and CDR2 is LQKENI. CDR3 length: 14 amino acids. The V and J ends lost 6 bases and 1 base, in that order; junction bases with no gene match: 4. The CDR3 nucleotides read TGTGCCAGCTCGCGGGGACAGGCGAACACTGAAGCTTTCTTT. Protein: CASSRGQANTEAFF.

DNA for the CDR3: TGTGCCAGCAGCTTTAACAGGGACCCATCCTACGAGCAGTACTTC. Amino acid sequence: CASSFNRDPSYEQYF. This chain joins TRBV5-4 and TRBJ2-7; D may be TRBD1 (6 bases). Germline CDR1 reads SGHNT; CDR2 reads YYREEE (reference sequence). There are 15 residues in the CDR3. V was pared by 2 bases and J by 1 base, with 13 bases between.